These 18 T cell receptor delta chains originate from one sample sequenced in a study of gamma-delta T cells after stem cell transplantation. TCRdb re-processed the RT-PCR reads via CATT. The sample lists over 2,500 delta-chain clones; roughly 2.8% were seen once. The source material was gamma-delta T cells. The receptors derive from a human donor. It is not recorded whose cells these are; they may come from a transplant donor.

In its sample, this clone was seen a few times. This may be a read error, as it is one base from a much larger clone. Other DNA sequences in the same sample also yield this CDR3. The rearrangement uses TRDV2 and TRDJ1; weak D call: TRDD3 (6 bases). Germline CDR1 is GEAIGNYY and CDR2 is EKD. The CDR3 covers 15 residues. The CDR3 loop is CACDTVGDLTDKLIF. The CDR3 DNA sequence: TGTGCCTGCGACACCGTTGGGGATCTCACCGATAAACTCATCTTT.

This clone is deemed medium-sized. The J gene is TRDJ1, the V gene TRDV1, with 8 bases fitting TRDD3. The length of the CDR3 is 22 residues. Germline lookup yields CDR1 TSWWSYY and CDR2 QGS. V lost 3 bases, J lost 0 bases, and 24 bases stayed unmatched. CDR3 sequence (DNA): TGTGCTCTTGGGGATCCGATATCCGATCCTGACTGGGGGCTTGAGTACACCGATAAACTCATCTTT. The encoded protein is CALGDPISDPDWGLEYTDKLIF.

As for this clone: For this DNA, TCRdb reports the protein of a much larger clone, which diverges at residue 6, most likely from a read error; the protein presented here is translated directly from the DNA. This chain uses TRDV2 with TRDJ1; D may be TRDD3 (6 bases). Trimming cost V 3 bases and J 3 bases, with 25 bases left between them. From germline, CDR1 is GEAIGNYY and CDR2 EKD. The CDR3 has 18 amino acids. The CDR3 DNA reads TGTGCCTGTGACCCTCAGGAAGAGGCTGGGGTAATCGCCGATAAACTCATCTTT. It translates to CACDPQEEAGVIADKLIF.

The V call is TRDV2, the J call TRDJ1; 8 bases line up with TRDD3. The CDR3 is 19 residues long. V shed 1 base and J 0 bases; nucleotides not matched to a gene: 15. CDR1 is GEAIGNYY, CDR2 EKD, per germline. CDR3 amino acids: CACDTIAQGDTLYTDKLIF. DNA of the CDR3: TGTGCCTGTGACACGATAGCACAAGGGGATACCCTTTACACCGATAAACTCATCTTT.

For this clone: A read error is the likely source, as a far larger clone sits one nucleotide away. Distinct nucleotide sequences in the sample also encode this CDR3. V gene TRDV2 combines with J gene TRDJ3; tentative D call: TRDD3 (5 bases). CDR3 length equals 18 residues. CDR1 is GEAIGNYY, CDR2 EKD, per germline. CDR3: CACDPVAGDSWDTRQMFF. Here the CDR3 DNA reads TGTGCCTGTGACCCGGTCGCAGGAGACTCCTGGGACACCCGGCAGATGTTTTTC.

This clone was detected a few times. The protein held in TCRdb is that of a much larger clone and does not match this DNA's translation at residue 8, likely because of a read error; the protein shown is translated from the DNA. The J gene is TRDJ2, the V gene TRDV2, with 8 nucleotides matching TRDD3. The CDR3 sequence is 15 residues long. V trimming: 3 bases; J trimming: 0 bases; junction bases outside the gene matches: 2. Germline V gene data show CDR1 as GEAIGNYY and CDR2 as EKD. For the CDR3, the DNA is TGTGCCTGTGACGTACTGGGGGCTTTGACAGCACAACTCTTCTTT. Its translation: CACDVLGALTAQLFF.

This clone was detected a few times. A much larger clone differs by one base, so this may be a read error. The chain uses TRDV2 and TRDJ3; 9 bases agree with TRDD3. CDR3 length: 20 amino acids. V lost 0 bases to trimming and J lost 7 bases; unmatched junction nucleotides: 15. CDR1 is GEAIGNYY and CDR2 is EKD in the germline V gene. The CDR3 is CACDTGFGDTLYCDTRQMFF. CDR3 nucleotide sequence: TGTGCCTGTGACACCGGCTTTGGGGATACGCTCTACTGTGACACCCGACAGATGTTTTTC.

This clone was observed a handful of times. The translation of this DNA and the TCRdb protein of a much larger clone differ at residue 10, probably owing to a read error; the protein shown here is translated from the DNA. J is TRDJ1 and V is TRDV2, with 7 bases fitting TRDD3. V trimming: 1 base; J trimming: 0 bases; junction bases outside the gene matches: 16. CDR1 is GEAIGNYY, CDR2 EKD, per germline. This CDR3 contains 19 residues. DNA of the CDR3: TGTGCCTGTGACACGGTCCTAACTGGGGTATACCAGTACACCGATAAACTCATCTTT. Protein product: CACDTVLTGVYQYTDKLIF.

This clone was picked up a small number of times. Just one base apart from a much larger clone, this may be a read error. The sample contains more than one DNA sequence encoding this CDR3. This chain links TRDV2 with TRDJ1; 12 bases align to TRDD3. The junction had 20 bases not matched to a gene; V was cut back by 0 bases and J by 1 base. Per the germline V gene, CDR1 is GEAIGNYY and CDR2 is EKD. This CDR3 has 22 residues. The CDR3 bases are TGTGCCTGTGACACCGTATCGGGTCTGGGGGATACGTTCCCCCTGGGCACCGATAAACTCATCTTT. It encodes CACDTVSGLGDTFPLGTDKLIF.

As regards this clone: One end of the junction fails to match germline, which may point to a read error. This CDR3 is also generated by other DNA sequences in the sample. The chain employs TRDV2 and TRDJ1; D perhaps matches TRDD3 (6 bases). Germline loops: CDR1 GEAIGNYY, CDR2 EKD. The CDR3 spans 20 residues. The CDR3 spells CACEFLGSLQGGPILQKLIF. CDR3 nucleotides: TGTGCCTGTGAATTCCTGGGCAGCCTACAGGGGGGACCGATATTGCAAAAACTCATTTTT.

Relative to its sample, this clone is large. In the same sample, other DNA sequences code for this CDR3. The rearrangement links TRDV2 to TRDJ1; 9 positions agree with TRDD3. Germline V gene lookup returns CDR1 GEAIGNYY and CDR2 EKD. Trimming took 3 bases from V and 0 from J; bases not matched to a gene: 10. CDR3 length equals 17 residues. The CDR3: CACDAVLGEPYTDKLIF. The CDR3 coding sequence is TGTGCCTGTGACGCCGTACTGGGGGAGCCGTACACCGATAAACTCATCTTT.

This clone was found a few times. This clone may be a read error of a much larger clone one base away. This specimen includes other DNA sequences encoding the same CDR3. The genes are TRDV2 and TRDJ1; D is perhaps TRDD2 (6 bases). CDR1 and CDR2 (germline): GEAIGNYY, EKD. Trimming shortened V by 0 bases and J by 2 bases, and 42 bases separated the two germline ends. This CDR3 region has 25 residues. CDR3 sequence: CACDTLSAFPRSLPSIGEGTDKLIF. The DNA for the CDR3 is TGTGCCTGTGACACCTTGAGTGCCTTCCCACGTTCTCTACCATCGATAGGAGAAGGGACCGATAAACTCATCTTT.

This clone was recorded a few times. TCRdb assigns this DNA the protein of a much larger clone, which departs from its translation at residue 5; this likely reflects a read error, and the protein shown comes from translating the DNA. The J gene is TRDJ3, the V gene TRDV2; 9 bases are a match to TRDD3. The CDR3 consists of 23 residues. V shed 3 bases, J shed 0 bases, and the junction held 20 bases outside the gene matches. From germline, CDR1 is GEAIGNYY and CDR2 EKD. Here the CDR3 reads CACDAAQNTGGPRGSWDTRQMFF. The CDR3 DNA sequence: TGTGCCTGTGACGCAGCTCAAAATACTGGGGGACCCCGTGGCTCCTGGGACACCCGACAGATGTTTTTC.

This clone is termed medium-sized. Other DNA sequences in the sample encode the same CDR3. The rearrangement uses TRDV2 and TRDJ1; 10 positions match TRDD3. Germline trimming cut 0 bases from V and 2 bases from J; bases unmatched to any gene: 11. The germline V gene has CDR1 GEAIGNYY and CDR2 EKD. This CDR3 spans 18 amino acids. CDR3 in amino acids: CACDTVMGDTSLTDKLIF. The CDR3 region has the DNA TGTGCCTGTGACACCGTGATGGGGGATACTTCCTTAACCGATAAACTCATCTTT.

Comment on this clone: At the DNA level, this CDR3 is encoded by other sequences in the same sample as well. The gene calls are TRDV2 and TRDJ2; the match to TRDD2 covers 8 bases. From germline, CDR1 is GEAIGNYY and CDR2 EKD. Germline trimming cut 1 base from V and 6 bases from J; bases unmatched to any gene: 18. The CDR3 runs 19 residues. Here the CDR3 reads CACDTLLPTTAGGSAQLFF. In DNA, the CDR3 is TGTGCCTGTGACACTCTACTTCCTACGACCGCCGGGGGTTCAGCACAACTCTTCTTT.

Note on this clone: A read error is likely here: a far larger clone is one base away. Other DNA sequences within the sample encode an identical CDR3. The genes are TRDV2 and TRDJ1, with no clear D. This CDR3 comprises 16 residues. V dropped 2 bases and J dropped 0 bases, with 15 bases sitting between them. The germline gives CDR1 GEAIGNYY, CDR2 EKD. CDR3 bases: TGTGCCTGTGACAGTCTACTCGGGACCTACACCGATAAACTCATCTTT. This translates into CACDSLLGTYTDKLIF.

As for this clone: A much larger clonotype is one base distant, so this may be a read error. The rearrangement joins TRDV2 to TRDJ1; 8 positions agree with TRDD3. Germline-derived CDR1 and CDR2 are GEAIGNYY and EKD. The CDR3 sequence is 18 residues long. Unmatched junction bases numbered 23, after V lost 3 bases and J lost 9 bases. In DNA form, the CDR3 reads TGTGCCTGTGACCCACTACTATCCCACACGGGGGATATGGCTGAACTCATCTTT. Translating gives CACDPLLSHTGDMAELIF.

This clone was seen more than once but under ten times. Just one base apart from a much larger clone, this may be a read error. The genes are TRDV2 and TRDJ3, with D possibly TRDD3 on 5 matching bases. Deletions cut 0 bases from V and 0 bases from J, with 17 bases between. The CDR3 contains 20 residues. Per germline, CDR1 GEAIGNYY and CDR2 EKD. CDR3 bases: TGTGCCTGTGACACCGGGGAGTTTCTCCCGAACTCCTGGGACACCCGACAGATGTTTTTC. Amino acids: CACDTGEFLPNSWDTRQMFF.